This T cell receptor (beta chain) was sequenced in a study of blood T cell repertoires in COVID-19. The cohort comprised adults aged about 18 to 100 years residing in 20 to 25 US areas. J gave up 4 bases and V 1 base, and 8 bases lay outside the gene matches. The CDR3 extends over 18 amino acids. Germline-derived CDR1 and CDR2 are SGHTA and FQGTGA. Produced via immunoSEQ multiplex PCR; TCRdb's table is partial and in-frame only. The table lists about 310,000 clones, 89% of them singletons. The chain uses TRBV7-3 and TRBJ2-2, with TRBD1 identical over 11 bases. The sample consisted of PBMCs or T cells enriched from blood (not recorded which). The clonotype was recovered from a man aged 55-75 years who had recovered from COVID-19. CDR3: CASSLRTGGSLGTGELFF. DNA of the CDR3: TGTGCCAGCAGCTTAAGGACAGGGGGCTCCCTGGGCACCGGGGAGCTGTTTTTT.